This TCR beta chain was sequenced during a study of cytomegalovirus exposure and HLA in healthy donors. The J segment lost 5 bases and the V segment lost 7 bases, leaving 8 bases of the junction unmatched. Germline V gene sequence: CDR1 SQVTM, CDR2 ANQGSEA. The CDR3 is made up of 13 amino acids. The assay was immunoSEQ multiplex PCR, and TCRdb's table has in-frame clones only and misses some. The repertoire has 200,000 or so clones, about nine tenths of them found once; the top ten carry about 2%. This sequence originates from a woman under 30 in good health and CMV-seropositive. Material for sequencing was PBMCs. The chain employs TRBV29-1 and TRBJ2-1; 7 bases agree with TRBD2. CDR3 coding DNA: TGCAGCGGAGCGGTTGGGGGGGACAATGAGCAGTTCTTC. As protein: CSGAVGGDNEQFF.